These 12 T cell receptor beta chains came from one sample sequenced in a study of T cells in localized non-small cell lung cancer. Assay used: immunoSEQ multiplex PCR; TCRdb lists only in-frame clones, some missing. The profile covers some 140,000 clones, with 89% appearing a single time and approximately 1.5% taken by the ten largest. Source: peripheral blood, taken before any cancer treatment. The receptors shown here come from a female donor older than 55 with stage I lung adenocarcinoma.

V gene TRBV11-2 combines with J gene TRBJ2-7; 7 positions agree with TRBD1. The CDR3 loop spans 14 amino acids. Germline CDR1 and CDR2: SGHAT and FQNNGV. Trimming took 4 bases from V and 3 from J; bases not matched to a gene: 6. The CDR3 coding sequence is TGTGCCAGCAGCTCTTCCGGGACAGTCTACGAGCAGTACTTC. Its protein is CASSSSGTVYEQYF.

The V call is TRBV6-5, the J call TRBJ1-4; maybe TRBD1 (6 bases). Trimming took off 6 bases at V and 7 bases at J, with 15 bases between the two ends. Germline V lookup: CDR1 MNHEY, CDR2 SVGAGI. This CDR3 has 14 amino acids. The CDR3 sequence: CASSGGRESEKLFF. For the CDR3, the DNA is TGTGCCAGCAGCGGGGGCAGGGAGTCTGAAAAACTGTTTTTT.

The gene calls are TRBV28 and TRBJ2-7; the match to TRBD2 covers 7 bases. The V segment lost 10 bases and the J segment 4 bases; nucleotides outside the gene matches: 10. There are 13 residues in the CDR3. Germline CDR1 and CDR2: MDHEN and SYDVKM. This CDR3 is CATTEGGIYEQYF. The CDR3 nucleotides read TGTGCCACCACGGAGGGAGGGATATACGAGCAGTACTTC.

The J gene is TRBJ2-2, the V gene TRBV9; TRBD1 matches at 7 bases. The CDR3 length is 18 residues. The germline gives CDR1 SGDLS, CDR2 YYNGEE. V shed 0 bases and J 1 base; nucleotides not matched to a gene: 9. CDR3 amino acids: CASSVDSTDRRNTGELFF. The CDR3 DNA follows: TGTGCCAGCAGCGTAGATTCCACGGACAGGCGGAACACCGGGGAGCTGTTTTTT.

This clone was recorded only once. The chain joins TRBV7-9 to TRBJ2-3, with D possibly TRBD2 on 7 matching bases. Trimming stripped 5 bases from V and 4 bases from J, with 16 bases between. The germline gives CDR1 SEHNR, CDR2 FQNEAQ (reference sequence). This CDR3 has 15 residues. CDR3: CASSLVKGGPDTQYF. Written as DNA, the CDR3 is TGTGCCAGCAGCCTCGTGAAGGGGGGGCCAGATACGCAGTATTTT.

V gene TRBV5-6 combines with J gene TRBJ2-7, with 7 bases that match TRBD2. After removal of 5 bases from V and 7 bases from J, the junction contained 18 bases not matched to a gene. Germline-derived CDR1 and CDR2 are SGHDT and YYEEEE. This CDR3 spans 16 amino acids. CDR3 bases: TGTGCCAGCAGTCGTTCAGCGGGGAGTGGGTATATGGAGCAGTACTTC. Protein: CASSRSAGSGYMEQYF.

CDR3 sequence (DNA): TGTGCCAGCAGTTGGACTAGCGGTTACCAAGAGACCCAGTACTTC. Protein product: CASSWTSGYQETQYF. The chain recombines TRBV7-2 with TRBJ2-5; 10 positions agree with TRBD2. Germline V gene data show CDR1 as SGHTA and CDR2 as FQGNSA. This CDR3 comprises 15 residues. V was clipped by 6 bases and J by 0 bases; unmatched bases: 4.

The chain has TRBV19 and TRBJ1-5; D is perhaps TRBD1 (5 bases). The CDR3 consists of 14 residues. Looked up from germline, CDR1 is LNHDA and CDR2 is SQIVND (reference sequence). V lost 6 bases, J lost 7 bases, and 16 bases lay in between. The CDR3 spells CASRRGSDRQPQHF. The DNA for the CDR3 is TGTGCCAGTAGAAGGGGTTCCGACAGACAGCCCCAGCATTTT.

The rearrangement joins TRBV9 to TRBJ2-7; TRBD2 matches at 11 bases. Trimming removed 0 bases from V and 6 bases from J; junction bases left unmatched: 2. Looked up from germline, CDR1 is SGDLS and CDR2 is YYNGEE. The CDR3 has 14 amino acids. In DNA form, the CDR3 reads TGTGCCAGCAGCGTAGTGCTAGCGGGAGGCGAGCAGTACTTC. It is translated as CASSVVLAGGEQYF.

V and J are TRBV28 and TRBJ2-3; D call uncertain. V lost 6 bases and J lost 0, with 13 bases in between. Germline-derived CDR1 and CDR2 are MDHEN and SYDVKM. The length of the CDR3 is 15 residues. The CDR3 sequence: CASSTDESSTDTQYF. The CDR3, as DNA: TGTGCCAGCAGCACAGATGAGTCTAGCACAGATACGCAGTATTTT.

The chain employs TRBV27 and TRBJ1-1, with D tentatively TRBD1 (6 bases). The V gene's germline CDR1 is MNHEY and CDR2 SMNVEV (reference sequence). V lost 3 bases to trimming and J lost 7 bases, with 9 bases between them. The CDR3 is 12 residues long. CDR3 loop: CASSFVQGEAFF. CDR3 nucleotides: TGTGCCAGCAGTTTTGTACAGGGTGAAGCTTTCTTT.

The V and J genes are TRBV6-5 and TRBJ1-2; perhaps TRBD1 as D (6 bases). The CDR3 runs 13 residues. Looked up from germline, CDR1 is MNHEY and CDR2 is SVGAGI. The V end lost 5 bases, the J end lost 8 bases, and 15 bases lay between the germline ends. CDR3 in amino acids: CASSRDTFNGYTF. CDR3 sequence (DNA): TGTGCCAGCAGTAGGGACACCTTCAACGGCTACACCTTC.